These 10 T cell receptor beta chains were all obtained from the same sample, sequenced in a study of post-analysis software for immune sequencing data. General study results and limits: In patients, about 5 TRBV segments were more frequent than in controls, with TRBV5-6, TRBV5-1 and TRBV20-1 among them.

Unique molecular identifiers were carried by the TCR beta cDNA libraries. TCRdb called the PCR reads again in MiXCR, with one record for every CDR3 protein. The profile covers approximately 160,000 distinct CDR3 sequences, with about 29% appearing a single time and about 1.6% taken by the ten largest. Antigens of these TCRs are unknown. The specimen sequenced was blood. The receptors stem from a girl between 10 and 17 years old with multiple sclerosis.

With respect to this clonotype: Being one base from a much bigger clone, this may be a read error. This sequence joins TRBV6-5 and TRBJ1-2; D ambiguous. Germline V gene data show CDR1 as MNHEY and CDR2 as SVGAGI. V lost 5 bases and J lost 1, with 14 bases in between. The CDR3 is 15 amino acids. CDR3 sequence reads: CASSPQTGLNYGYTF. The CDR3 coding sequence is TGTGCCAGCAGTCCTCAGACCGGCCTTAACTATGGCTACACCTTC.

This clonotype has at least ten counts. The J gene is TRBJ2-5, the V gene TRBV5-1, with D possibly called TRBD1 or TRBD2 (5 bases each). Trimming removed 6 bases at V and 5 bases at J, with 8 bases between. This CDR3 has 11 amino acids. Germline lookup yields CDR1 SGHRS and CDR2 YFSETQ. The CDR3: CASTWGETQYF. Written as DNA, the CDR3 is TGCGCCAGCACCTGGGGGGAGACCCAGTACTTC. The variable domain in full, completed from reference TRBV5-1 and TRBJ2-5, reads KAGVTQTPRYLIKTRGQQVTLSCSPISGHRSVSWYQQTPGQGLQFLFEYFSETQRNKGNFPGRFSGRQFSNSRSEMNVSTLELGDSALYLCASTWGETQYFGPGTRLLVL.

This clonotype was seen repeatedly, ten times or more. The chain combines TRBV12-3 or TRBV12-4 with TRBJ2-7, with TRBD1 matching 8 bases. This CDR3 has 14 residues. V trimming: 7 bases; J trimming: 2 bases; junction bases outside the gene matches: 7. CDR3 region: CASTPSGGPYEQYF. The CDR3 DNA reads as TGTGCCAGCACCCCTTCAGGGGGCCCCTACGAGCAGTACTTC.

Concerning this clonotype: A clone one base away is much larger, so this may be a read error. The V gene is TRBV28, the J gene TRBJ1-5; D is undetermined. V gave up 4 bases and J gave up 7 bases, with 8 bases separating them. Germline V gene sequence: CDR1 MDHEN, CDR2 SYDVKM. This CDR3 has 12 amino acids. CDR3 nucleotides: TGTGCCAGCAGTTCTTGGGGACAGCCCCAGCATTTT. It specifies CASSSWGQPQHF.

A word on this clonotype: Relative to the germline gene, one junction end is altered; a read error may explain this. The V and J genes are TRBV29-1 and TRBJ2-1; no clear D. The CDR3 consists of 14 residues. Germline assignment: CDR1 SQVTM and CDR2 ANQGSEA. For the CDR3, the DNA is TGCAGCGTTGAAAGGGATAACTCCTACAGTGAGCAGTTCTTC. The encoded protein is CSVERDNSYSEQFF.

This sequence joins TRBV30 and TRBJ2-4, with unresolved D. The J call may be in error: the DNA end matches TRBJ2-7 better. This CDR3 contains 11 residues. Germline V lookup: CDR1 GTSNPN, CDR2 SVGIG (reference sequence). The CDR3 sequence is CAWSVSYEQYF. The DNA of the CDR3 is TGTGCCTGGAGTGTTTCCTACGAGCAGTACTTC.

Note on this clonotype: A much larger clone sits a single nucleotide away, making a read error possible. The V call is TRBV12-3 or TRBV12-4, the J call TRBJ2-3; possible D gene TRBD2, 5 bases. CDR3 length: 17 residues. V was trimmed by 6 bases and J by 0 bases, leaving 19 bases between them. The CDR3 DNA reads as TGTGCCAGCAGCCCCAGTCCCACTTGCGGGAGCACAGATACGCAGTATTTT. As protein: CASSPSPTCGSTDTQYF.

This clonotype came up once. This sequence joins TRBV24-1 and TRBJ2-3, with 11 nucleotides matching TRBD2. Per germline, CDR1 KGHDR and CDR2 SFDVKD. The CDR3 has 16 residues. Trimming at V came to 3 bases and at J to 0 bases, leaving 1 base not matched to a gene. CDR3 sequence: CATSDRTSGSTDTQYF. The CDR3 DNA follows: TGTGCCACCAGTGATCGGACTAGCGGGAGCACAGATACGCAGTATTTT.

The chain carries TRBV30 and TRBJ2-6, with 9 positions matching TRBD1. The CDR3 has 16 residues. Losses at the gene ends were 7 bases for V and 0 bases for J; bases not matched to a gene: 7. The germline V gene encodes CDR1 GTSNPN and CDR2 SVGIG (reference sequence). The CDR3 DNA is TGTGCCTTAGTACAGGGGGCTCTCTCTGGGGCCAACGTCCTGACTTTC. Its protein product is CALVQGALSGANVLTF.

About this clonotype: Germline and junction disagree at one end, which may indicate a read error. The CDR3 DNA sequence: TGTGCCAGCAACGGACTAGCGGGGGGTCTAAACAATGTGCAGTTCTTC. It encodes CASNGLAGGLNNVQFF. The chain joins TRBV6-1 to TRBJ2-1; TRBD2 aligns across 14 bases. There are 16 residues in the CDR3. In germline, CDR1 is MNHNS, CDR2 SASEGT.